Listed below are T cell receptor beta chains from one sample, sequenced in a study of response to subunit inactivated influenza vaccine. Each CDR3 protein gets one entry after TCRdb re-called the RT-PCR reads with MiXCR. The repertoire holds about 570,000 distinct CDR3 sequences, with 11% as singletons. This same sample was also taken into another study, of T cells expressing NK-cell markers.

The specimen comprised PBMCs from blood, sampled on the day of vaccination. Receptor source: a man aged 50 or older who received an inactivated influenza vaccine. Each CDR3 is given with its conserved first and last residue. D genes are given only for firm matches. The size entry is marked missing in some rows and otherwise reads once, few, many or a size class.

>few|TRBJ1-2|-|TRBV15
CATSRDRRQIDGYTF
TGTGCCACCAGCAGAGATCGTAGACAGATCGATGGCTACACCTTC
>-|TRBJ2-5|-|TRBV20-1
CSARRRKEWETQYF
TGCAGTGCTCGTCGGCGAAAAGAATGGGAGACCCAGTACTTC
>many|TRBJ1-3|-|TRBV7-9
CASSYYRETGNTIYF
TGTGCCAGCAGCTACTACAGGGAAACTGGAAACACCATATATTTT
>many|TRBJ2-1|TRBD2|TRBV14
CASSQKREYSSYNEQFF
TGTGCCAGCAGCCAAAAGCGGGAGTATAGCTCCTACAATGAGCAGTTCTTC
>-|TRBJ2-1|-|TRBV18
CASSPVDEGEQFF
TGTGCCAGCTCACCCGTGGACGAAGGGGAGCAGTTCTTC
>-|TRBJ1-4|-|TRBV9
CASSVGGQANEKLFF
TGTGCCAGCAGCGTAGGGGGACAAGCTAATGAAAAACTGTTTTTT
>-|TRBJ2-1|-|TRBV28
CASSLGAGDNEQFF
TGTGCCAGCAGTTTAGGGGCAGGAGATAATGAGCAGTTCTTC
>-|TRBJ2-5|-|TRBV20-1
CSASSPGETQYF
TGCAGTGCTAGTTCACCGGGGGAGACCCAGTACTTC
>-|TRBJ2-1|-|TRBV18
CASSPQGTGSRNHNEQFF
TGTGCCAGCTCACCACAAGGTACAGGGTCACGAAACCACAATGAGCAGTTCTTC
>many|TRBJ2-1|TRBD1|TRBV25-1
CASSGQGARNEQFF
TGTGCCAGCAGTGGCCAGGGGGCTCGGAATGAGCAGTTCTTC
>-|TRBJ2-2|-|TRBV6-1
CASSTDGNTGELFF
TGTGCCAGCAGTACGGACGGAAACACCGGGGAGCTGTTTTTT
>few|TRBJ1-3|-|TRBV20-1
CSARASSGNTIYF
TGCAGTGCTAGAGCCAGTTCTGGAAACACCATATATTTT
>-|TRBJ2-1|-|TRBV20-1
CSARDRGRLYNEQFF
TGCAGTGCTAGAGATCGAGGGAGACTCTACAATGAGCAGTTCTTC
>few|TRBJ2-5|TRBD1|TRBV6-2/TRBV6-3
CASSSGTGVWGHQETQYF
TGTGCCAGCAGTTCCGGGACAGGCGTTTGGGGACACCAAGAGACCCAGTACTTC
>-|TRBJ2-3|TRBD1|TRBV29-1
CSVRTGGQDTQYF
TGCAGCGTCAGGACAGGCGGGCAAGATACGCAGTATTTT
>-|TRBJ2-3|-|TRBV28
CASLNGGKTTDTQYF
TGTGCCAGCCTGAACGGCGGGAAGACGACAGATACGCAGTATTTT
>few|TRBJ2-2|-|TRBV7-8
CASSLARRYTGELFF
TGTGCCAGCAGCTTAGCGCGACGGTACACCGGGGAGCTGTTTTTT
>few|TRBJ1-2|-|TRBV6-5
CASSGIYGYTF
TGTGCCAGCAGCGGGATCTATGGCTACACCTTC
>-|TRBJ1-2|-|TRBV4-2
CASSQGGRVDYGYTF
TGTGCCAGCAGCCAGGGGGGCAGGGTGGACTATGGCTACACCTTC
>-|TRBJ1-1|-|TRBV12-3/TRBV12-4
CASSSSGGRTEAFF
TGTGCCAGCAGTTCATCCGGGGGGAGAACTGAAGCTTTCTTT
>-|TRBJ2-7|-|TRBV10-3
CAISEREYEQYF
TGTGCCATCAGTGAGAGGGAATACGAGCAGTACTTC
>-|TRBJ2-6|-|TRBV6-2/TRBV6-3
CATKVGLTQGSYSGANVLTF
TGTGCCACAAAGGTGGGGTTAACACAGGGATCGTACTCTGGGGCCAACGTCCTGACTTTC
>-|TRBJ1-1|TRBD1|TRBV12-3/TRBV12-4
CASSLDRGSTEAFF
TGTGCCAGCAGTTTAGACAGGGGGAGCACTGAAGCTTTCTTT
>-|TRBJ2-2|-|TRBV11-2
CASRTYREVWTGELFF
TGTGCCAGCAGAACGTACAGGGAAGTCTGGACCGGGGAGCTGTTTTTT
>few|TRBJ1-2|TRBD1|TRBV7-2
CASSRDRFNYGYTF
TGTGCCAGCAGCCGGGACAGGTTTAACTATGGCTACACCTTC
>-|TRBJ2-1|TRBD2|TRBV9
CASSELAGGWSEQFF
TGTGCCAGCAGCGAGCTAGCGGGGGGCTGGAGTGAGCAGTTCTTC
>many|TRBJ2-2|-|TRBV12-3/TRBV12-4
CASSTTGVTGELFF
TGTGCCAGCAGCACGACAGGCGTGACCGGGGAGCTGTTTTTT
>-|TRBJ2-1|TRBD1|TRBV7-9
CASSPTGVSYNEQFF
TGTGCCAGCAGCCCGACAGGGGTTTCTTACAATGAGCAGTTCTTC
>few|TRBJ2-1|TRBD2|TRBV6-2/TRBV6-3
CASSSGTSGGPGNEQFF
TGTGCCAGCAGTTCCGGGACTAGCGGGGGGCCGGGGAATGAGCAGTTCTTC
>-|TRBJ2-7|-|TRBV20-1
CSARRGHFTYEQYF
TGCAGTGCTAGGAGGGGACATTTTACCTACGAGCAGTACTTC
>few|TRBJ2-7|TRBD1|TRBV6-2/TRBV6-3
CASSYSIIQGEKEQYF
TGTGCCAGCAGTTACTCGATAATCCAGGGGGAGAAAGAGCAGTACTTC
>few|TRBJ2-5|TRBD1|TRBV6-2/TRBV6-3
CASSYRDRGLKTQYF
TGTGCCAGCAGTTACCGGGACAGGGGGCTGAAGACCCAGTACTTC
>-|TRBJ2-1|TRBD2|TRBV5-1
CASSFGLDSYNEQFF
TGCGCCAGCAGCTTCGGACTAGACTCCTACAATGAGCAGTTCTTC
>few|TRBJ1-4|-|TRBV18
CASSVQLFEKLFF
TGTGCCAGCTCGGTGCAGCTCTTTGAAAAACTGTTTTTT
>few|TRBJ2-5|-|TRBV3-1
CASSQDPRTKTQYF
TGTGCCAGCAGCCAAGACCCTAGGACGAAGACCCAGTACTTC
>many|TRBJ2-6|-|TRBV5-1
CASSLTSGTSGANVLTF
TGCGCCAGCAGCCTCACCTCAGGAACCTCTGGGGCCAACGTCCTGACTTTC